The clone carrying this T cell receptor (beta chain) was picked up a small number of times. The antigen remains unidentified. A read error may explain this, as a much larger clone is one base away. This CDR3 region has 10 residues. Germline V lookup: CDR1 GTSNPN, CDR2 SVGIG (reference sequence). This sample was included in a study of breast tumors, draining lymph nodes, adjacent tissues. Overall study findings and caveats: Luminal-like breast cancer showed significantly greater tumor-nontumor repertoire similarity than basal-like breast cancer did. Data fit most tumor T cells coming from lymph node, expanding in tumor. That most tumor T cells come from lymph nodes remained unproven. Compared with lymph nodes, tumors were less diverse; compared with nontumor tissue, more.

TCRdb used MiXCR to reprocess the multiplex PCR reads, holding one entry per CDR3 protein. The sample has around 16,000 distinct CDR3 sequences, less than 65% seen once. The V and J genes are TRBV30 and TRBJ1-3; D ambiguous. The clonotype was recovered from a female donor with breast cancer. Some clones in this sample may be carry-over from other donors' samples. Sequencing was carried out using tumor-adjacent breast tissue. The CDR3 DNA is TGTGCCCTTGAGGGAAACCCCATATATTTT. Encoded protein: CALEGNPIYF.